The 15 T cell receptor beta chains in this list originate from one sample, sequenced in a study of blood T cell repertoires in COVID-19 (dated by TCRdb to 2018 to 2020). The library was prepared using the immunoSEQ multiplex PCR assay. As stored in TCRdb, this immuneACCESS dataset retains in-frame rearrangements with V and J assigned. A fraction of the clones does not appear; measured against another copy, unresolved V genes explain less than half of the discrepancy, and the remainder lacks a known reason. The table for this sample lists under 75,000 clones; around 83% of them were counted only once. The top ten constitute roughly 6% of the sample. The sequencing input was peripheral blood. The receptors derive from a human donor in a cohort sampled during active COVID-19.

This chain uses TRBV2 with TRBJ2-1, with TRBD2 as a possible D gene (5 bases). The length of the CDR3 is 14 residues. Trimming took 5 bases from V and 4 from J, leaving 12 bases between them. The germline gives CDR1 SNHLY, CDR2 FYNNEI. CDR3 bases: TGTGCCAGCAGTCCAGGAGGCTATTACAATGAGCAGTTCTTC. Its translation is CASSPGGYYNEQFF.

This clone was recorded once. The rearrangement links TRBV3-1 (or the pseudogene TRBV3-2) to TRBJ2-1; D remains ambiguous. The germline CDR1 and CDR2 sequences are LGHDT and YNNKEL (reference sequence). The V end was cut by 4 bases, the J end by 9 bases, with 19 bases between. The CDR3 runs to 15 residues. The CDR3 sequence: CASSLNALTGGEQFF. In nucleotides, the CDR3 is TGTGCCAGCAGCCTTAACGCTTTAACCGGCGGTGAGCAGTTCTTC.

The J gene is TRBJ2-7, the V gene TRBV12-5; possibly TRBD2 for D (8 bases). CDR1 and CDR2 (germline): LGHNT, FRNRAP. V lost 4 bases and J lost 5, with 15 bases in between. The CDR3 runs to 14 residues. For the CDR3, the DNA is TGTGCTAGTGGTTCGGGAGGGGGGACAGACGAGCAGTACTTC. Protein product: CASGSGGGTDEQYF.

This clone has just a few counts. This sequence joins TRBV5-1 and TRBJ2-5; 7 nucleotides match TRBD2. CDR1 is SGHRS, CDR2 YFSETQ, per germline. After removal of 5 bases from V and 1 base from J, the junction contained 2 bases not matched to a gene. CDR3 size: 13 residues. Here the CDR3 DNA reads TGCGCCAGCAGTGGCGGGGGCCAAGAGACCCAGTACTTC. Amino acids: CASSGGGQETQYF.

This rearrangement joins TRBV5-1 to TRBJ2-1, with TRBD2 identical over 8 bases. Germline lookup yields CDR1 SGHRS and CDR2 YFSETQ. The CDR3 has 15 amino acids. V was clipped by 5 bases and J by 4 bases; unmatched bases: 8. The CDR3 loop is CASRPPGLEYNEQFF. The DNA of the CDR3 is TGCGCCAGCAGACCACCGGGACTAGAGTACAATGAGCAGTTCTTC. The full variable domain, rest sourced from reference TRBV5-1 and TRBJ2-1, is KAGVTQTPRYLIKTRGQQVTLSCSPISGHRSVSWYQQTPGQGLQFLFEYFSETQRNKGNFPGRFSGRQFSNSRSEMNVSTLELGDSALYLCASRPPGLEYNEQFFGPGTRLTVL.

This clone was seen a single time. The chain employs TRBV18 and TRBJ2-2, with 11 bases lining up with TRBD2. This CDR3 has 16 residues. The germline CDR1 and CDR2 sequences are KGHSH and LQKENI. With V trimmed by 2 bases and J by 4 bases, 3 bases remained unmatched. The CDR3 bases are TGTGCCAGCTCACCAAGACTAGCGGGAACCACCGGGGAGCTGTTTTTT. Its translation is CASSPRLAGTTGELFF.

V and J are TRBV18 and TRBJ2-1, with a tentative D call TRBD2 (5 bases). The CDR3 loop spans 16 amino acids. Between the trimmed V and J ends, which lost 3 bases and 6 bases, there was a span of 18 bases. Germline assignment: CDR1 KGHSH and CDR2 LQKENI. The CDR3: CASSPGAGRILNEQFF. In DNA form, the CDR3 reads TGTGCCAGCTCACCGGGCGCGGGCCGAATACTCAATGAGCAGTTCTTC.

V usage is TRBV11-2 and J usage is TRBJ2-7; 11 bases are a match to TRBD2. CDR3 size: 16 residues. Germline CDR1 is SGHAT and CDR2 is FQNNGV. V was pared by 1 base and J by 6 bases, with 8 bases of the junction left unmatched. The CDR3 region is CASSLVSLAGGAEQYF. The DNA for the CDR3 is TGTGCCAGCAGCTTAGTATCGCTAGCGGGAGGTGCCGAGCAGTACTTC.

This clone was recorded once. The rearrangement joins TRBV27 to TRBJ2-1, with a possible D match to TRBD2 (5 bases). The CDR3 is made up of 16 amino acids. Per the germline V gene, CDR1 is MNHEY and CDR2 is SMNVEV (reference sequence). With 0 bases removed from V and 3 bases from J, the gap between germline ends came to 12 bases. The DNA of the CDR3 is TGTGCCAGCAGTTTATCGAGGGCAGCTTACTACAATGAGCAGTTCTTC. It is translated as CASSLSRAAYYNEQFF.

The chain links TRBV11-3 to TRBJ2-7, with D unresolved. Germline lookup yields CDR1 SGHNT and CDR2 YENEEA. Trimming took off 0 bases at V and 3 bases at J, with 6 bases between the two ends. This CDR3 has 13 residues. CDR3 loop: CASSLDPGYEQYF. The CDR3 DNA follows: TGTGCCAGCAGCTTAGATCCGGGCTACGAGCAGTACTTC.

The rearrangement uses TRBV15 and TRBJ1-2, with D maybe TRBD1 (5 bases). The CDR3 consists of 15 residues. Trimming shortened V by 1 base and J by 5 bases, and 14 bases separated the two germline ends. Germline V gene data show CDR1 as LNHNV and CDR2 as YYDKDF (reference sequence). CDR3 in amino acids: CATSRGPRGGYGYTF. CDR3 DNA sequence: TGTGCCACCAGCAGAGGCCCGCGGGGGGGGTATGGCTACACCTTC.

CDR3 coding DNA: TGTGCCAGCAGCTTCCTATGGGACAGTACCTCTGGGGCCAACGTCCTGACTTTC. Amino acid sequence: CASSFLWDSTSGANVLTF. The rearrangement uses TRBV7-3 and TRBJ2-6, with TRBD1 identical over 7 bases. The CDR3 is 18 amino acids. Germline CDR1 SGHTA, CDR2 FQGTGA. With V trimmed by 3 bases and J by 0 bases, 8 bases remained unmatched. Supplemented by reference TRBV7-3 and TRBJ2-6, the full variable domain reads GAGVSQTPSNKVTEKGKYVELRCDPISGHTALYWYRQSLGQGPEFLIYFQGTGAADDSGLPNDRFFAVRPEGSVSTLKIQRTERGDSAVYLCASSFLWDSTSGANVLTFGAGSRLTVL.

This chain connects TRBV9 to TRBJ2-3; the D gene is possibly TRBD2 (5 bases). CDR3 length equals 12 residues. V lost 5 bases and J lost 8, with 12 bases in between. CDR1 SGDLS and CDR2 YYNGEE come from the germline V gene. This CDR3 reads CASSALRGTQYF. The CDR3 DNA is TGTGCCAGCAGTGCACTTCGGGGTACGCAGTATTTT.

The chain recombines TRBV9 with TRBJ2-3; 9 bases agree with TRBD2. This CDR3 has 15 residues. The germline CDR1 and CDR2 sequences are SGDLS and YYNGEE. V was clipped by 0 bases and J by 7 bases; unmatched bases: 6. This CDR3 reads CASSVVGGGANTQYF. The CDR3 nucleotides are TGTGCCAGCAGCGTAGTGGGCGGGGGGGCGAATACGCAGTATTTT.

This chain connects TRBV6-4 to TRBJ2-3; 13 bases line up with TRBD2. The CDR3 sequence is 13 residues long. V gave up 10 bases and J gave up 6 bases; unmatched junction bases: 4. Germline V gene data show CDR1 as MRHNA and CDR2 as SNTAGT. This chain's CDR3 is CATATSGRDTQYF. CDR3 DNA: TGTGCCACCGCGACTAGCGGGAGGGATACGCAGTATTTT.